This T cell receptor beta chain was sequenced during a study of neurological immune-mediated disorders (dated by TCRdb to the late 2010s). For the wider study: Peripheral blood TCR-beta repertoires from HTLV-I-associated myelopathy (HAM/TSP) patients, multiple sclerosis patients and healthy controls were compared by UMI-based sequencing. The cohort included 60 to 70 subjects: some 14 with HAM/TSP, around 34 with multiple sclerosis, and 20 healthy controls. Alongside PBMC samples, the set of 106 TCR-beta libraries contained longitudinal samples, technical triplicates, and paired CD4+ and CD8+ T-cell subsets that had been sorted.

What the authors observed across the whole study: Across subjects, expanded clones never shared an identical CDR3 amino acid sequence, which suggests that the TCR-beta repertoires in every group were private. The highest TCR clonal expansion was observed in HAM/TSP patients, whereas the lowest was observed in MS patients, even when compared with healthy controls.

The germline V gene supplies CDR1 SGHRS and CDR2 YFSETQ. The junction shows trimming of 4 bases on V and 5 bases on J, plus 14 bases between the germline ends. The CDR3 has 14 amino acids, counting the end cysteine and phenylalanine. Only the CDR3 region is kept as DNA, spanning 42 bases read in frame from base 1. This clonotype was seen at least ten times. Its antigen target is currently unknown. Base qualities are not provided; no much larger clone lies one nucleotide away. cDNA was synthesized by template-switch 5'RACE using a primer carrying a 10-nucleotide random unique molecular identifier by which each TCR transcript was tagged. Every sequencing run covered 15-18 subjects and yielded more than 180 million TCR-beta sequences. Total RNA was extracted with the RNeasy kit. The KAPA Real-time Library Amplification kit was used to amplify TCR-beta VDJ regions with primers targeting the TCR constant region and the 5'RACE anchor. Sample indexes and Illumina adaptors were added in a first PCR, and a second PCR then increased library yield. The roughly 650 bp TCR product was size-selected on a 2% E-gel SizeSelection system after Ampure bead purification. Before pooling, libraries had their quality checked on a Bioanalyzer, their concentration measured with Qubit, and their quantity determined with the Kapa Library Quantification kit. An Illumina HiSeq 2500 was used to sequence the libraries paired-end at 2 x 150 bp. To increase sequence diversity, roughly 24-31% phiX was spiked into each library pool. In the paper's pipeline: The UMI-based MiGEC pipeline processed quality-filtered reads and removed over 75% of raw TCR sequences during error correction. IMGT germline references were used for alignment of VDJ genes, and clonotypes were defined by a unique CDR3 amino acid sequence together with V-J genes. Clonal expansion, Shannon diversity, and CDR3 relatedness (CalcPairwiseDistances, ClusterSamples) were evaluated with VDJtools, and phylogenetic trees were built with CLCbio workbench. Expanded clones were defined as having at least 8 unique UMIs, based on coefficient-of-variation modelling across technical triplicates. The raw public data were reprocessed by TCRdb itself: fastp quality trimming at Q25, MiXCR clonotype calling, in-frame beta chains only. Rows with a matching CDR3 protein are joined into one entry that keeps the most common DNA and genes. In this record, the V and J calls reflect TCRdb's handling and not the investigators' own analysis. The sample contains approximately 30,000 distinct CDR3 sequences, less than 8.5% of them found a single time. Of the sample, roughly 10% is held by the ten largest clones.

Blood bank volunteers in Maryland, USA served as the healthy controls. Unsorted PBMC libraries were generated from 2 million PBMCs stored in RNAlater at -80 °C until RNA extraction. PBMCs were separated from peripheral blood using Ficoll-Hypaque density gradient centrifugation and then cryopreserved in liquid nitrogen. Input material: PBMCs. This receptor was taken from a woman aged 50 to 60 in good health. The receptor chain draws on TRBV5-1 and TRBJ2-3, with a tentative D gene TRBD2 over 5 matching bases. The base sequence is TGCGCCAGCAGCCGACGAGGGAATATAGATACGCAGTATTTT. This yields the protein CASSRRGNIDTQYF.